This TCR beta chain was profiled in a study of blood T cell repertoires in COVID-19. The table came from immunoSEQ multiplex PCR; TCRdb's copy has only in-frame clones and leaves some out. Of fewer than 250,000 clones in the sample, 80% to 85% were seen once. Specimen: peripheral blood. The clonotype comes from a man aged 25 to 45 with active or convalescent COVID-19.

CDR3 in amino acids: CAWTSNYGYTF. The CDR3 DNA follows: TGTGCCTGGACCAGTAACTATGGCTACACCTTC. J is TRBJ1-2 and V is TRBV30; no reliable D call. Germline V gene lookup returns CDR1 GTSNPN and CDR2 SVGIG (reference sequence). CDR3 length: 11 amino acids. V lost 4 bases and J 1 base, leaving 4 bases between the germline ends.